The 17 T cell receptor beta chains given below trace back to one sample, sequenced in a study of metastatic and nonmetastatic thyroid tumors. Patients had received no treatment of any kind before thyroid surgery. TCRdb re-called clones via MiXCR from the PCR reads. The sample lists about 27,000 clones, around 20% occurring once. Sequenced: blood. Receptors were obtained from a male donor with papillary thyroid cancer or a benign thyroid nodule (not recorded which). Some clones in this sample may be carry-over from other donors' samples.

The chain links TRBV2 to TRBJ1-2; 7 bases are shared with TRBD1. The CDR3 spans 14 residues. Germline V lookup: CDR1 SNHLY, CDR2 FYNNEI. Trimming took 8 bases from V and 2 from J; bases not matched to a gene: 8. The CDR3 DNA is TGTGCCAGCCAGCCCGGGACAGCAAACTATGGCTACACCTTC. This translates into CASQPGTANYGYTF.

Of note for this clone: One end of the junction varies from germline; a read error may be responsible. Other DNA variants within this sample encode the same CDR3. The chain has TRBV30 and TRBJ1-2; the D gene is possibly TRBD1 (5 bases). CDR3 length: 15 amino acids. The germline V gene encodes CDR1 GTSNPN and CDR2 SVGIG (reference sequence). CDR3 bases: TGTGCCTGGAGTCTGGCGAGGCAGGGACTCTATGGATACACCTTC. Translated: CAWSLARQGLYGYTF.

This clone was observed many times. The chain is built from TRBV6-1 and TRBJ2-5, with TRBD2 matching 16 bases. This CDR3 contains 15 residues. Germline-derived CDR1 and CDR2 are MNHNS and SASEGT. The J segment lost 5 bases and the V segment lost 8 bases, leaving 5 bases of the junction unmatched. Here the CDR3 reads CASAGTSGRAETQYF. CDR3 nucleotides: TGTGCCAGCGCCGGGACTAGCGGGAGGGCGGAGACCCAGTACTTC.

This clone turned up a few times. The V and J genes are TRBV27 and TRBJ2-2; TRBD1 matches 8 bases. V lost 0 bases to trimming and J lost 2 bases; unmatched junction nucleotides: 2. There are 16 residues in the CDR3. Germline CDR1 MNHEY, CDR2 SMNVEV (reference sequence). The CDR3 loop is CASSLSGQGNTGELFF. The CDR3 region has the DNA TGTGCCAGCAGTTTATCCGGACAGGGAAACACCGGGGAGCTGTTTTTT.

Concerning this clone itself: The CDR3 does not end in the conserved phenylalanine or tryptophan, so this is likely a read error. The limits of the CDR3 on the DNA are not certain, so only TCRdb's listed CDR3 is given. The chain recombines TRBV6-1 with TRBJ1-6; the table's TRBD1 call for D was not verified on the DNA. Germline loops: CDR1 MNHNS, CDR2 SASEGT. The CDR3 numbers 16 amino acids, ends counted. This CDR3 is CDSSEDRGLRGTPPHC.

This clone was detected ten times or more. The V gene is TRBV20-1, the J gene TRBJ1-4, with no clear D. CDR1 is DFQATT, CDR2 SNEGSKA, per germline (reference sequence). V lost 5 bases to trimming and J lost 5 bases, with 6 bases between them. This CDR3 spans 11 amino acids. This chain's CDR3 is CSAHFNEKLFF. The CDR3 nucleotides read TGCAGTGCTCATTTCAATGAAAAACTGTTTTTT.

This clone was seen ten or more times. The chain joins TRBV20-1 to TRBJ2-3; TRBD1 aligns across 9 bases. Germline V gives CDR1 DFQATT, CDR2 SNEGSKA (reference sequence). V gave up 6 bases and J gave up 4 bases; unmatched junction bases: 2. The CDR3 length is 12 residues. The CDR3 protein is CSADRGSDTQYF. The CDR3 nucleotides read TGCAGTGCAGACAGGGGGTCAGATACGCAGTATTTT.

This clone was seen at least ten times. J is TRBJ2-1 and V is TRBV7-3; D is unresolved. The germline V and J ends were trimmed by 4 bases and 3 bases, with 10 bases remaining between them. The germline V gene has CDR1 SGHTA and CDR2 FQGTGA. The CDR3 runs 14 residues. The CDR3: CASSSSGRYNEQFF. The CDR3 coding sequence is TGTGCCAGCAGCTCCTCTGGACGCTACAATGAGCAGTTCTTC.

This sequence joins TRBV19 and TRBJ2-2; D ambiguous. Germline-derived CDR1 and CDR2 are LNHDA and SQIVND (reference sequence). The CDR3 loop spans 13 amino acids. Trimming removed 7 bases at V and 7 bases at J, with 13 bases between. The CDR3, as DNA: TGTGCCAGTACGGGCCTAGTGAGCGGGGAGCTGTTTTTT. Translated: CASTGLVSGELFF.

Of note for this clone: Mismatch with germline at one junction end may stem from a read error. V and J are TRBV7-3 and TRBJ2-1, with TRBD1 matching over 8 bases. This CDR3 contains 15 residues. Germline CDR1 and CDR2: SGHTA and FQGTGA. The CDR3 protein is CACSSQGAAYNVQFF. The CDR3 nucleotides are TGTGCCTGCAGCTCCCAGGGGGCGGCCTACAATGTGCAGTTCTTC. The full variable domain, its missing parts supplied by reference TRBV7-3 and TRBJ2-1, is GAGVSQTPSNKVTEKGKYVELRCDPISGHTALYWYRQSLGQGPEFLIYFQGTGAADDSGLPNDRFFAVRPEGSVSTLKIQRTERGDSAVYLCACSSQGAAYNVQFFGPGTRLTVL.

This clone was seen at least ten times. The rearrangement joins TRBV5-1 to TRBJ2-3; 7 bases fit TRBD1. Trimming at V came to 2 bases and at J to 3 bases, leaving 3 bases not matched to a gene. Germline CDR1 is SGHRS and CDR2 is YFSETQ. There are 14 residues in the CDR3. This CDR3 is CASSLGDSTDTQYF. For the CDR3, the DNA is TGCGCCAGCAGCTTAGGGGACAGTACAGATACGCAGTATTTT.

This clone was counted only a few times. V is TRBV6-2 or TRBV6-3 and J is TRBJ2-7, with TRBD2 matching 9 bases. CDR1 is MNHEY, CDR2 SVGEGT, per germline. The V and J ends lost 0 bases and 3 bases, in that order; junction bases with no gene match: 0. This CDR3 is 14 amino acids long. In nucleotides, the CDR3 is TGTGCCAGCAGTTACTCTAGCGGGAGCTACGAGCAGTACTTC. It specifies CASSYSSGSYEQYF.

Many counts were recorded for this clone. V gene TRBV6-1 combines with J gene TRBJ2-5; D possibly corresponds to TRBD2 (5 bases). This CDR3 spans 13 amino acids. The V gene's germline CDR1 is MNHNS and CDR2 SASEGT. Trimming shortened V by 5 bases and J by 2 bases, and 9 bases separated the two germline ends. The CDR3 DNA reads as TGTGCCAGCAGTAGCGGCCCACAAGAGACCCAGTACTTC. This gives the protein CASSSGPQETQYF.

This clone has ten or more counts. V and J are TRBV25-1 and TRBJ2-3, with TRBD2 identical over 8 bases. Germline trimming cut 5 bases from V and 2 bases from J; bases unmatched to any gene: 24. Germline assignment: CDR1 MGHDK and CDR2 SYGVNS. The CDR3 is 21 residues long. In DNA form, the CDR3 reads TGTGCCAGCAGTCCCCTTGTAAGCGATACCGGGAGGGCCACCATCACAGATACGCAGTATTTT. This sequence encodes CASSPLVSDTGRATITDTQYF.

By share, this clone ranks as medium-sized. The V gene is TRBV4-1, the J gene TRBJ1-2, with TRBD1 identical over 8 bases. Germline V gene sequence: CDR1 MGHRA, CDR2 YSYEKL. V lost 4 bases and J lost 4; bases outside the gene matches: 5. The CDR3 runs 14 residues. CDR3 DNA: TGCGCCAGCAGCCGAACCCAGGGGGCCTATGGCTACACCTTC. This gives the protein CASSRTQGAYGYTF.

Comment on this clone: A read error is likely, as this CDR3 ends without the conserved phenylalanine or tryptophan. The chain has TRBV7-9 and TRBJ2-7; D may be TRBD1 or TRBD2 (5 bases each). Trimming took 5 bases from V and 5 from J, leaving 7 bases between them. The CDR3 sequence is 11 residues long. Germline V gene sequence: CDR1 SEHNR, CDR2 FQNEAQ (reference sequence). This chain's CDR3 is CASSRGHEQYL. CDR3 DNA sequence: TGTGCCAGCAGCCGGGGCCACGAGCAGTACTTA.

This clone was recorded many times. This rearrangement joins TRBV3-1 to TRBJ2-6; D remains ambiguous. This CDR3 comprises 16 residues. The germline V gene encodes CDR1 LGHDT and CDR2 YNNKEL (reference sequence). The germline V and J ends were trimmed by 4 bases and 1 base, with 11 bases remaining between them. The chain's CDR3 is CASSLHRGSGANVLTF. The DNA for the CDR3 is TGTGCCAGCAGCCTCCATCGTGGGTCTGGGGCCAACGTCCTGACTTTC. Based on the CDR3 plus reference TRBV3-1 and TRBJ2-6, the full variable domain is DTAVSQTPKYLVTQMGNDKSIKCEQNLGHDTMYWYKQDSKKFLKIMFSYNNKELIINETVPNRFSPKSPDKAHLNLHINSLELGDSAVYFCASSLHRGSGANVLTFGAGSRLTVL.